This entry lists 30 T cell receptor beta chains sequenced from one sample in a study of cytomegalovirus exposure and HLA in healthy donors. The PCR was carried out with 60 Vbeta primers and 13 Jbeta primers. Assay: immunoSEQ multiplex PCR; the TCRdb copy retains only in-frame clones and omits some. The sample includes some 150,000 clones, around 65% seen only once; the top ten take 3%. Sequences were obtained from PBMCs. All receptors come from a woman aged 30 to 39 in good health and CMV-seropositive.

The count of this clone is one. V gene TRBV5-1 combines with J gene TRBJ2-3; TRBD2 matches 8 bases. V trimming: 1 base; J trimming: 7 bases; junction bases outside the gene matches: 11. CDR1 is SGHRS, CDR2 YFSETQ, per germline. This CDR3 region has 16 residues. This CDR3 is CASSLSTRGGQNTQYF. In DNA form, the CDR3 reads TGCGCCAGCAGCTTGTCGACACGGGGGGGCCAGAATACGCAGTATTTT.

As DNA, the CDR3 is TGTGCCAGCAGTCCAACCCGAGGCGGAAACACCATATATTTT. Encoded protein: CASSPTRGGNTIYF. This chain links TRBV11-2 with TRBJ1-3; D is unclear. Germline CDR1 SGHAT, CDR2 FQNNGV. There are 14 residues in the CDR3. Trimming pared 6 bases from V and 4 bases from J, leaving 13 bases between.

This clone has just a few counts. The CDR3 protein is CASSQKTGTVGNTIYF. CDR3 nucleotides: TGTGCCAGCAGCCAAAAAACAGGGACCGTTGGAAACACCATATATTTT. J is TRBJ1-3 and V is TRBV14; maybe TRBD1 (6 bases). V was cut by 2 bases and J by 3 bases, with 14 bases left in between. The CDR3 contains 16 residues. The germline V gene encodes CDR1 SGHDN and CDR2 FVKESK.

The V and J genes are TRBV9 and TRBJ2-2; D might be TRBD2 (6 bases). CDR3 length equals 13 residues. CDR1 and CDR2 (germline): SGDLS, YYNGEE. V lost 5 bases to trimming and J lost 5 bases, with 10 bases between them. CDR3 nucleotides: TGTGCCAGCAGGGTTAGCGGAACCGGGGAGCTGTTTTTT. This gives the protein CASRVSGTGELFF.

DNA for the CDR3: TGTGCCAGCACCTCAGAGAGCGGGAGCTACAATGAGCAGTTCTTC. As protein: CASTSESGSYNEQFF. The chain is built from TRBV2 and TRBJ2-1; TRBD2 agrees at 8 bases. CDR3 length: 15 residues. CDR1 and CDR2 from the germline V gene are SNHLY and FYNNEI. J was trimmed by 3 bases and V by 7 bases; bases with no gene match: 8.

Only one count was recorded for this clone. This sequence joins TRBV6-1 and TRBJ1-2; D possibly corresponds to TRBD1 (5 bases). The CDR3 length is 14 residues. Germline CDR1 is MNHNS and CDR2 is SASEGT. The V end was cut by 5 bases, the J end by 4 bases, with 14 bases between. CDR3 amino acids: CASSPRTLIYGYTF. CDR3 nucleotides: TGTGCCAGCAGTCCAAGGACACTGATCTATGGCTACACCTTC.

The chain is built from TRBV5-1 and TRBJ2-3, with D tentatively TRBD1 (5 bases). The CDR3 length is 16 residues. V lost 0 bases to trimming and J lost 8 bases, with 19 bases between them. Germline CDR1 is SGHRS and CDR2 is YFSETQ. CDR3 DNA sequence: TGCGCCAGCAGCTTGGCCGTACCAGGGTTACATGGTACGCAGTATTTT. Protein sequence: CASSLAVPGLHGTQYF. Supplemented by reference TRBV5-1 and TRBJ2-3, the full variable domain reads KAGVTQTPRYLIKTRGQQVTLSCSPISGHRSVSWYQQTPGQGLQFLFEYFSETQRNKGNFPGRFSGRQFSNSRSEMNVSTLELGDSALYLCASSLAVPGLHGTQYFGPGTRLTVL.

The rearrangement joins TRBV10-2 to TRBJ1-1; tentative D call: TRBD1 (5 bases). CDR1 WSHSY and CDR2 SAAADI come from the germline V gene. The V end lost 2 bases, the J end lost 3 bases, and 10 bases lay between the germline ends. The CDR3 runs 14 residues. CDR3 nucleotide sequence: TGCGCCAGCAGTGAGAGGGGCGCGGACACTGAAGCTTTCTTT. This codes for CASSERGADTEAFF.

The count of this clone is one. V is TRBV5-4 and J is TRBJ2-1, with 11 positions matching TRBD2. Germline V lookup: CDR1 SGHNT, CDR2 YYREEE (reference sequence). The V segment lost 1 base and the J segment 8 bases; nucleotides outside the gene matches: 5. The CDR3 consists of 15 residues. The CDR3 region is CASSLTSGSIDEQFF. The CDR3 DNA follows: TGTGCCAGCAGCTTGACTAGCGGGAGTATCGATGAGCAGTTCTTC.

The chain combines TRBV4-2 with TRBJ2-5, with TRBD2 matching over 8 bases. The CDR3 totals 14 residues. V dropped 8 bases and J dropped 6; count of bases not matched to a gene: 11. The germline gives CDR1 LGHNA, CDR2 YNFKEQ. This CDR3 reads CASGERGPGQTQYF. CDR3 nucleotides: TGTGCCAGCGGGGAGCGGGGGCCCGGCCAGACCCAGTACTTC.

This clone came up a few times. J is TRBJ1-6 and V is TRBV15; D uncertain. Germline V gives CDR1 LNHNV, CDR2 YYDKDF (reference sequence). The V and J ends lost 0 bases and 7 bases respectively, with 10 bases between them. The CDR3 is 15 residues long. CDR3 DNA sequence: TGTGCCACCAGCAGAGATAACCAGTCGAATTCACCCCTCCACTTT. Translated, it gives CATSRDNQSNSPLHF.

The V and J genes are TRBV9 and TRBJ2-3, with a tentative D call TRBD2 (6 bases). This CDR3 comprises 16 residues. Germline V gene data show CDR1 as SGDLS and CDR2 as YYNGEE. V lost 0 bases and J lost 5, with 16 bases in between. The CDR3 sequence: CASSVAEGGTRDTQYF. The CDR3 coding sequence is TGTGCCAGCAGCGTAGCAGAGGGAGGTACGAGAGATACGCAGTATTTT.

The chain joins TRBV19 to TRBJ2-5; the match to TRBD2 covers 12 bases. The germline CDR1 and CDR2 sequences are LNHDA and SQIVND (reference sequence). The junction had 6 bases not matched to a gene; V was cut back by 5 bases and J by 2 bases. CDR3 length equals 16 residues. CDR3 in DNA: TGTGCCAGTAGTCTTGCTAGCGGGGGGGGTCAAGAGACCCAGTACTTC. It is translated as CASSLASGGGQETQYF.

The chain recombines TRBV27 with TRBJ1-2; TRBD1 aligns across 7 bases. V shed 11 bases and J 8 bases; nucleotides not matched to a gene: 17. Per germline, CDR1 MNHEY and CDR2 SMNVEV (reference sequence). This CDR3 region has 14 residues. The CDR3 sequence is CASLWQGGKGGYTF. CDR3 in DNA: TGTGCCTCCCTGTGGCAGGGGGGCAAGGGGGGCTACACCTTC.

The chain links TRBV7-2 to TRBJ1-6; unclear D gene. From germline, CDR1 is SGHTA and CDR2 FQGNSA. Trimming took off 6 bases at V and 0 bases at J, with 12 bases between the two ends. The CDR3 consists of 16 residues. This chain's CDR3 is CASRPSGNSYNSPLHF. The CDR3 DNA sequence: TGTGCCAGCAGACCAAGCGGCAACTCCTATAATTCACCCCTCCACTTT.

The chain recombines TRBV7-6 with TRBJ2-1; 9 nucleotides match TRBD2. Trimming removed 4 bases from V and 8 bases from J; junction bases left unmatched: 9. This CDR3 contains 15 residues. The V gene's germline CDR1 is SGHVS and CDR2 FNYEAQ. In DNA, the CDR3 is TGTGCCAGCAGCTGGGGGGCCCAGCGGGAGGATGAGCAGTTCTTC. Translation: CASSWGAQREDEQFF. The complete variable domain, with remaining parts taken from reference TRBV7-6 and TRBJ2-1, reads GAGVSQSPRYKVTKRGQDVALRCDPISGHVSLYWYRQALGQGPEFLTYFNYEAQQDKSGLPNDRFSAERPEGSISTLTIQRTEQRDSAMYRCASSWGAQREDEQFFGPGTRLTVL.

The rearrangement uses TRBV29-1 and TRBJ1-5; maybe TRBD1 (6 bases). Germline loops: CDR1 SQVTM, CDR2 ANQGSEA. V was pared by 3 bases and J by 6 bases, with 12 bases between. The CDR3 has 13 residues. CDR3 residues: CSVDGGAGQPQHF. The CDR3 DNA reads TGCAGCGTTGATGGGGGGGCAGGTCAGCCCCAGCATTTT.

Notes on this clone: An end of the junction does not agree with germline; a read error may underlie this. The chain is built from TRBV7-9 and TRBJ1-2; 11 nucleotides match TRBD1. The CDR3 covers 16 residues. Germline values: CDR1 SEHNR, CDR2 FQNEAQ (reference sequence). CDR3 DNA sequence: TGTGCCAGCAGCTTTCCTGGACAGGGGGCGCCGGATGGCCACACCTTC. As protein: CASSFPGQGAPDGHTF.

The chain has TRBV30 and TRBJ2-1, with D unclear. V shed 4 bases and J shed 0 bases, with 10 bases lying between them. Looked up from germline, CDR1 is GTSNPN and CDR2 is SVGIG (reference sequence). The CDR3 runs to 14 residues. CDR3 sequence reads: CAWTDWSSYNEQFF. In DNA form, the CDR3 reads TGTGCCTGGACCGACTGGAGCTCCTACAATGAGCAGTTCTTC.

The rearrangement uses TRBV15 and TRBJ1-1, with D unresolved. CDR3 length equals 14 residues. The V gene lost 2 bases and the J gene lost 1 base, with 8 bases spanning the gap. Germline-derived CDR1 and CDR2 are LNHNV and YYDKDF (reference sequence). CDR3: CATSRNTENTEAFF. The CDR3 nucleotides are TGTGCCACCAGCAGAAACACCGAGAACACTGAAGCTTTCTTT.

The chain recombines TRBV19 with TRBJ2-7; weak D call: TRBD1 (7 bases). The CDR3 has 14 residues. CDR1 is LNHDA and CDR2 is SQIVND in the germline V gene (reference sequence). Trimming removed 6 bases at V and 2 bases at J, with 14 bases between. CDR3 amino acids: CASSAGQRPYEQYF. The CDR3 DNA reads TGTGCCAGTAGCGCGGGACAGCGACCCTACGAGCAGTACTTC.

V and J are TRBV19 and TRBJ2-3, with 12 bases fitting TRBD2. The CDR3 has 16 residues. Germline V gene data show CDR1 as LNHDA and CDR2 as SQIVND (reference sequence). With 5 bases clipped from V and 1 base from J, the junction kept 4 bases outside the gene matches. In DNA, the CDR3 is TGTGCCAGTAGTTCCAGACTAGCGGGGGGCACAGATACGCAGTATTTT. Translation gives CASSSRLAGGTDTQYF.

This clone turned up a few times. J is TRBJ2-2 and V is TRBV10-3, with D unclear. Deletions cut 6 bases from V and 0 bases from J, with 11 bases between. Germline V gene data show CDR1 as ENHRY and CDR2 as SYGVKD. The CDR3 covers 15 residues. The CDR3 nucleotides are TGTGCCATCAGGCAAACAGTTACGAACACCGGGGAGCTGTTTTTT. Encoded protein: CAIRQTVTNTGELFF.

The rearrangement uses TRBV25-1 and TRBJ1-6, with TRBD1 matching over 8 bases. CDR3 length: 13 residues. Trimming cost V 8 bases and J 9 bases; bases outside gene matches: 6. The germline V gene encodes CDR1 MGHDK and CDR2 SYGVNS. The CDR3 DNA follows: TGTGCCAGCCAGGACAGGGAAACTTCACCCCTCCACTTT. Residues: CASQDRETSPLHF.

The gene calls are TRBV7-2 and TRBJ2-7; 9 bases align to TRBD2. J gave up 5 bases and V 2 bases, and 13 bases lay outside the gene matches. Germline V gene data show CDR1 as SGHTA and CDR2 as FQGNSA. CDR3 length equals 17 residues. CDR3 amino acids: CASSLSPFEREVHEQYF. CDR3 sequence (DNA): TGTGCCAGCAGCTTAAGCCCCTTCGAGCGGGAGGTTCACGAGCAGTACTTC.

This clone occurred a few times. The chain carries TRBV6-5 and TRBJ1-6, with D unclear. CDR3 length: 13 residues. Trimming took 6 bases from V and 10 from J, leaving 13 bases between them. Germline V gene data show CDR1 as MNHEY and CDR2 as SVGAGI. This chain's CDR3 is CASSPGEGSPLHF. The DNA of the CDR3 is TGTGCCAGCAGCCCCGGGGAGGGATCACCCCTCCACTTT.

A few counts support this clone. The chain combines TRBV28 with TRBJ1-1; TRBD1 matches 8 bases. J lost 0 bases, V lost 3 bases, and 3 bases had no gene match. The CDR3 extends over 15 amino acids. Germline values: CDR1 MDHEN, CDR2 SYDVKM. DNA for the CDR3: TGTGCCAGCAGTTTTTCAGGGGGCATGAACACTGAAGCTTTCTTT. Translating gives CASSFSGGMNTEAFF. The complete variable domain, with remaining parts taken from reference TRBV28 and TRBJ1-1, reads DVKVTQSSRYLVKRTGEKVFLECVQDMDHENMFWYRQDPGLGLRLIYFSYDVKMKEKGDIPEGYSVSREKKERFSLILESASTNQTSMYLCASSFSGGMNTEAFFGQGTRLTVV.

The J gene is TRBJ1-3, the V gene TRBV6-5; D perhaps matches TRBD1 (5 bases). The CDR3 is 14 amino acids. Germline V gene data show CDR1 as MNHEY and CDR2 as SVGAGI. V lost 7 bases to trimming and J lost 1 base, with 11 bases between them. CDR3 residues: CASTTGYSGNTIYF. CDR3 nucleotide sequence: TGTGCCAGCACCACAGGATATTCTGGAAACACCATATATTTT.

The CDR3 DNA follows: TGTGCCAGCAGCTTTGGAGGAACCCCCTACAATGAGCAGTTCTTC. Translating it yields CASSFGGTPYNEQFF. The chain employs TRBV5-6 and TRBJ2-1, with D maybe TRBD2 (5 bases). Germline V gene sequence: CDR1 SGHDT, CDR2 YYEEEE. This CDR3 is built from 15 residues. V lost 2 bases and J 2 bases, leaving 11 bases between the germline ends. Complete variable domain (other parts from reference TRBV5-6 and TRBJ2-1): DAGVTQSPTHLIKTRGQQVTLRCSPKSGHDTVSWYQQALGQGPQFIFQYYEEEERQRGNFPDRFSGHQFPNYSSELNVNALLLGDSALYLCASSFGGTPYNEQFFGPGTRLTVL.

The chain uses TRBV7-2 and TRBJ2-7; a weak D match, TRBD2 (7 bases). Per the germline V gene, CDR1 is SGHTA and CDR2 is FQGNSA. The CDR3 is 15 amino acids. Trimming shortened V by 6 bases and J by 3 bases, and 18 bases separated the two germline ends. CDR3 bases: TGTGCCAGCAGTATGGGGGGGGGACATCTCTACGAGCAGTACTTC. Translation: CASSMGGGHLYEQYF.